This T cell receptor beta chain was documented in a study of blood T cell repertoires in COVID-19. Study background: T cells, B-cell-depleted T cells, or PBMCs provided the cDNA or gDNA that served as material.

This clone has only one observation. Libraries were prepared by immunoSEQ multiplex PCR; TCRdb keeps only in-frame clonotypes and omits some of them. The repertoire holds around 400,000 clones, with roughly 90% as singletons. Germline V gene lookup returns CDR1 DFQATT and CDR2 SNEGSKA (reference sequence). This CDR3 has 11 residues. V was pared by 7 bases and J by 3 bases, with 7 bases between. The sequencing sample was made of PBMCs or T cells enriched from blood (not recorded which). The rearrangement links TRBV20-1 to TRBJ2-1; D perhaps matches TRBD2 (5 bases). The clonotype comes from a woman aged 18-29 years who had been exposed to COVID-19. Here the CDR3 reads CSDTSYNEQFF. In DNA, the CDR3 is TGCAGTGACACTAGCTACAATGAGCAGTTCTTC.